This T cell receptor (beta chain) was profiled in a study of cytomegalovirus exposure and HLA in healthy donors. The PCR was carried out with 60 Vbeta primers and 13 Jbeta primers. Generated by immunoSEQ multiplex PCR, the TCRdb table keeps only in-frame clones and is missing some. The top ten hold roughly 6% of the sample, which has more than 80,000 clones, about 70% seen once. CDR1 and CDR2 (germline): MDHEN, SYDVKM. Trimming pared 2 bases from V and 3 bases from J, leaving 10 bases between. This CDR3 is 14 amino acids long. The TCR comes from a woman aged 45 to 65 in good health and CMV-seropositive. The J gene is TRBJ1-2, the V gene TRBV28; tentative D call: TRBD1 (5 bases). Material for sequencing was PBMCs. The CDR3: CASSLGASYYGYTF. In DNA form, the CDR3 reads TGTGCCAGCAGTTTAGGGGCCTCGTACTATGGCTACACCTTC.